This T cell receptor (beta chain) derives from a study of T cell changes during pregnancy in multiple sclerosis. Trimming removed 0 bases from V and 8 bases from J; junction bases left unmatched: 6. The CDR3 covers 16 residues. From germline, CDR1 is SGHRS and CDR2 YFSETQ. Method: immunoSEQ multiplex PCR; TCRdb's copy keeps in-frame clones and lacks some. The top ten hold over 7.5% of the sample, which has tens of thousands of clones, under 90% seen once. This sequence originates from a female donor in good health, enrolled as a control in a pregnancy study. V usage is TRBV5-1 and J usage is TRBJ2-1, with TRBD2 matching over 12 bases. Source: peripheral blood, taken after pregnancy. CDR3 in amino acids: CASSLVASGRVDEQFF. In nucleotides, the CDR3 is TGCGCCAGCAGCTTGGTGGCTAGCGGGAGGGTAGATGAGCAGTTCTTC.